This T cell receptor beta chain was recovered during a study of cytomegalovirus exposure and HLA in healthy donors. CDR3 length equals 12 residues. Trimming shortened V by 3 bases and J by 6 bases, and 6 bases separated the two germline ends. Germline CDR1 KGHSH, CDR2 LQKENI. A multiplex PCR was run with 60 Vbeta primers and 13 Jbeta primers. Here immunoSEQ multiplex PCR was the method, and the copy in TCRdb shows in-frame clones only, minus some. This sample yields 180,000 or so clones, of which 60% to 80% are seen a single time; around 3% belongs to the top ten. The clonotype originates from a female donor in good health and CMV-seronegative. The sample consisted of PBMCs. V and J are TRBV18 and TRBJ2-1, with D unresolved. CDR3 coding DNA: TGTGCCAGCTCACCCTTAGCCAATGAGCAGTTCTTC. Residues: CASSPLANEQFF.